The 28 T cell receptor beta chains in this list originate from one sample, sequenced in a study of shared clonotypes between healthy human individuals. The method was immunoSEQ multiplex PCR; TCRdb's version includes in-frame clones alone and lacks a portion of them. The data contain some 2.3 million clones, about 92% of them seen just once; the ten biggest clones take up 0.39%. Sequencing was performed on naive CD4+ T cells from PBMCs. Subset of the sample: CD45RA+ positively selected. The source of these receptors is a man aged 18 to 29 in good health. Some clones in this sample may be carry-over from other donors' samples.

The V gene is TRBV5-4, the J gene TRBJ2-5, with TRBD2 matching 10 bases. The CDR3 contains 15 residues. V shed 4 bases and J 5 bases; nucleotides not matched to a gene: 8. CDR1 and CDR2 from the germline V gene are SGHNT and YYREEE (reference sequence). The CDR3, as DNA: TGTGCCAGCAGCCCATCTAGCGGGAGTAAGGAGACCCAGTACTTC. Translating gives CASSPSSGSKETQYF. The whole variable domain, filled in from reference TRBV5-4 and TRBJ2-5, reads ETGVTQSPTHLIKTRGQQVTLRCSSQSGHNTVSWYQQALGQGPQFIFQYYREEENGRGNFPPRFSGLQFPNYSSELNVNALELDDSALYLCASSPSSGSKETQYFGPGTRLLVL.

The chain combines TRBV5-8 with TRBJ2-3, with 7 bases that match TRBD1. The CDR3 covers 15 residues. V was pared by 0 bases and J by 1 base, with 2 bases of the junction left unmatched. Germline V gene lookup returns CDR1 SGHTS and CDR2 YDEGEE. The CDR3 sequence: CASSLGTGGTDTQYF. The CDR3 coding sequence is TGTGCCAGCAGCTTGGGGACAGGTGGCACAGATACGCAGTATTTT.

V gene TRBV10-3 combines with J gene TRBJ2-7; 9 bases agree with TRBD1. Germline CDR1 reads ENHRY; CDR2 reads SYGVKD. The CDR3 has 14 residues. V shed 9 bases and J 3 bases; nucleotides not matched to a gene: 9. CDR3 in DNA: TGTGCCATTAGTACGGGACAGGGTAACTACGAGCAGTACTTC. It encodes CAISTGQGNYEQYF.

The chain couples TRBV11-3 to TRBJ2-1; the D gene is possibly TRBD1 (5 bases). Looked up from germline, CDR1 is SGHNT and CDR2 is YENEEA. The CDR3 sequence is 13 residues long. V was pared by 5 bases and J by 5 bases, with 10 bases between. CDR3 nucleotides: TGTGCCAGCAGCCCTAGGGGCAACAATGAGCAGTTCTTC. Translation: CASSPRGNNEQFF.

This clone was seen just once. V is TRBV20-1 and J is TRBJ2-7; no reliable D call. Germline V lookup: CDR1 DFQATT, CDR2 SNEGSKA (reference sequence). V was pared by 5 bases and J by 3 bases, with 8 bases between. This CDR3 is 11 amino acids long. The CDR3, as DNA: TGCAGTGCTCATCAGAGCTACGAGCAGTACTTC. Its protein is CSAHQSYEQYF.

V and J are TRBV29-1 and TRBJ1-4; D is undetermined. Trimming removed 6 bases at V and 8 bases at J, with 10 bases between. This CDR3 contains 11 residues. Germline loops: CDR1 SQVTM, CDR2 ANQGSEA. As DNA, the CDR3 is TGCAGCGTACAATTTAGGGAAAAACTGTTTTTT. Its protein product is CSVQFREKLFF.

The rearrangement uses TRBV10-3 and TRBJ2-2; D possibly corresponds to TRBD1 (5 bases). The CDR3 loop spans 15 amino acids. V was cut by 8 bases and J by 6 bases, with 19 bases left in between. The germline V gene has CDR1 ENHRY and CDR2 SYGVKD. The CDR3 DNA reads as TGTGCCATCGGGGCCCAGGGCCAGGCGTCCGGGGAGCTGTTTTTT. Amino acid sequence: CAIGAQGQASGELFF.

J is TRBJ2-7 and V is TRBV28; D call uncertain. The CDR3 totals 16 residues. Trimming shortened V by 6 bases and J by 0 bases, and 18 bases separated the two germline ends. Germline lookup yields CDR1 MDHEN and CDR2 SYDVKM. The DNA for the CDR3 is TGTGCCAGCAGCCCAGCTCGGGTAGGAACCTCCTACGAGCAGTACTTC. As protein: CASSPARVGTSYEQYF.

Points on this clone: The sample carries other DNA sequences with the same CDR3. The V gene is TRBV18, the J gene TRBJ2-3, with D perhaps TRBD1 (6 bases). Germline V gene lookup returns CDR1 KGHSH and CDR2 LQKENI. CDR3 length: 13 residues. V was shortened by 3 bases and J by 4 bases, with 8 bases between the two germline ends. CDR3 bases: TGTGCCAGCTCACCGCAGGGGTCAGATACGCAGTATTTT. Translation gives CASSPQGSDTQYF.

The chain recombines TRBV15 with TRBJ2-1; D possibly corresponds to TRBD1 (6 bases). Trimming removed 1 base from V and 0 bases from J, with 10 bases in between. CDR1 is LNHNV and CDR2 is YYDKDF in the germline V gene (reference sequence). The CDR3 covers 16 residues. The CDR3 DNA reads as TGTGCCACCAGCAGAGCATTGGGGGCCTCCTACAATGAGCAGTTCTTC. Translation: CATSRALGASYNEQFF.

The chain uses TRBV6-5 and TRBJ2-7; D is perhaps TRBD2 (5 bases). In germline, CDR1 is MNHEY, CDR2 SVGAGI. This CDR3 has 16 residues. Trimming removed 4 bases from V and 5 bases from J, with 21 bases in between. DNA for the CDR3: TGTGCCAGCAGTTTACTCGATGGATCGGGGTACGACGAGCAGTACTTC. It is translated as CASSLLDGSGYDEQYF.

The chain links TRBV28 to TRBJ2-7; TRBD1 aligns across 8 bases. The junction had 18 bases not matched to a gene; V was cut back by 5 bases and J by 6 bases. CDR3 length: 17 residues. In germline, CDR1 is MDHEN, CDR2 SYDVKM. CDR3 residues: CASSRTRTGKASAEQYF. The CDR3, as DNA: TGTGCCAGCAGTAGAACACGGACAGGGAAGGCTTCGGCCGAGCAGTACTTC. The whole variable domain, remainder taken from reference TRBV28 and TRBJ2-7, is DVKVTQSSRYLVKRTGEKVFLECVQDMDHENMFWYRQDPGLGLRLIYFSYDVKMKEKGDIPEGYSVSREKKERFSLILESASTNQTSMYLCASSRTRTGKASAEQYFGPGTRLTVT.

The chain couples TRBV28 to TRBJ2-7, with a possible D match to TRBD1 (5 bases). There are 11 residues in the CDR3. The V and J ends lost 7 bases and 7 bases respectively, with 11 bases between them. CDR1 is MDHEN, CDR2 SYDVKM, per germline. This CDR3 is CASNAGIEQYF. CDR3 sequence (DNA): TGTGCCAGCAACGCAGGGATAGAGCAGTACTTC.

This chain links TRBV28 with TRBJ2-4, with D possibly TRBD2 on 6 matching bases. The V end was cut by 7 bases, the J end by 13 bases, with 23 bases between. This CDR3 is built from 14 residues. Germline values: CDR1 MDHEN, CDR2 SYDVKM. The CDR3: CASKQEGSLDYQYF. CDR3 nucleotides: TGTGCCAGCAAACAGGAAGGTAGTTTGGACTACCAGTACTTC.

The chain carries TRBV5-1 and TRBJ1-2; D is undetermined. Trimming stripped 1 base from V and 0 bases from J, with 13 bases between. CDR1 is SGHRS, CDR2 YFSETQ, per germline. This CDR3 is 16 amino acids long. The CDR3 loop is CASSLKGTETNYGYTF. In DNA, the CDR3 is TGCGCCAGCAGCTTGAAGGGTACAGAGACTAACTATGGCTACACCTTC.

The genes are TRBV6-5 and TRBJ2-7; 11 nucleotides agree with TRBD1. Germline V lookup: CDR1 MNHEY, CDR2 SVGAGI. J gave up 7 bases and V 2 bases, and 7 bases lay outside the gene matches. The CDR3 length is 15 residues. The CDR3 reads CASSYTLGTGGEQYF. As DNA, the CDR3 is TGTGCCAGCAGTTACACCTTAGGGACAGGGGGGGAGCAGTACTTC.

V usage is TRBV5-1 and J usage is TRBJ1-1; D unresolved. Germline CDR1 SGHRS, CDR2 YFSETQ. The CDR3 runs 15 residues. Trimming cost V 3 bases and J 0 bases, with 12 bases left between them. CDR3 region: CASSSSPSMNTEAFF. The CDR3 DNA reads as TGCGCCAGCAGCTCCTCTCCCTCTATGAACACTGAAGCTTTCTTT.

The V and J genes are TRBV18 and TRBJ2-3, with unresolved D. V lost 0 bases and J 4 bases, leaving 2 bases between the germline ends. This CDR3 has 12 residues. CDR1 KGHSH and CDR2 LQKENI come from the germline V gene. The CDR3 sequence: CASSPPADTQYF. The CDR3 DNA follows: TGTGCCAGCTCACCACCGGCAGATACGCAGTATTTT. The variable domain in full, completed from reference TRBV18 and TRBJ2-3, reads NAGVMQNPRHLVRRRGQEARLRCSPMKGHSHVYWYRQLPEEGLKFMVYLQKENIIDESGMPKERFSAEFPKEGPSILRIQQVVRGDSAAYFCASSPPADTQYFGPGTRLTVL.

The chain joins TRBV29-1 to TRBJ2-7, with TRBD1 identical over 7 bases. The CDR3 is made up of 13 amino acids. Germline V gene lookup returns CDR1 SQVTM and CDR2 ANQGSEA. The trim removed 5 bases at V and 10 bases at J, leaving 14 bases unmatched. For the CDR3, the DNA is TGCAGCGTTCAGCCCGGGACAGTAGCTAAACAGTACTTC. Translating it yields CSVQPGTVAKQYF.

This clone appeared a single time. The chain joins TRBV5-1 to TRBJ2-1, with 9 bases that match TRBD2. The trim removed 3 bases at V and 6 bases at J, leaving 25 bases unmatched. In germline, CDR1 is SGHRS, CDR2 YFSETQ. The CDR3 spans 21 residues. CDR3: CASSWGRWFRETGLAGNEQFF. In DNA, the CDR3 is TGCGCCAGCAGCTGGGGCCGGTGGTTCAGGGAAACGGGACTAGCAGGCAATGAGCAGTTCTTC. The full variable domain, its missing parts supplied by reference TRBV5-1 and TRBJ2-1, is KAGVTQTPRYLIKTRGQQVTLSCSPISGHRSVSWYQQTPGQGLQFLFEYFSETQRNKGNFPGRFSGRQFSNSRSEMNVSTLELGDSALYLCASSWGRWFRETGLAGNEQFFGPGTRLTVL.

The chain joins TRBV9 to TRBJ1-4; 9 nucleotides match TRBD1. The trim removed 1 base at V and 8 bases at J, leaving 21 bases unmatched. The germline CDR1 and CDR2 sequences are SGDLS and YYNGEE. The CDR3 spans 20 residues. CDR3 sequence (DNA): TGTGCCAGCAGCGTAAATGGAAGAGGGACAGGGTCCCCGTCGGGGGAAAAACTGTTTTTT. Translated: CASSVNGRGTGSPSGEKLFF.

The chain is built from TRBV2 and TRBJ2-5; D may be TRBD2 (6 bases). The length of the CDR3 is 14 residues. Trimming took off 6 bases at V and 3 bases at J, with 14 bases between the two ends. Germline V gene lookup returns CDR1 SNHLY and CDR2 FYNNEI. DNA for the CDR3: TGTGCCAGCAGACCGGGCCAGCGGGAAGAGACCCAGTACTTC. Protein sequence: CASRPGQREETQYF.

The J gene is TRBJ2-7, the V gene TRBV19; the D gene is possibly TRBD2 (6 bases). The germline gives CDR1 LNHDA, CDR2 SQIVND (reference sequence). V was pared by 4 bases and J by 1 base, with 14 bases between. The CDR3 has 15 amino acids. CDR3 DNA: TGTGCCAGTAGTACACACGGGACTGGATCCTACGAGCAGTACTTC. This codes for CASSTHGTGSYEQYF.

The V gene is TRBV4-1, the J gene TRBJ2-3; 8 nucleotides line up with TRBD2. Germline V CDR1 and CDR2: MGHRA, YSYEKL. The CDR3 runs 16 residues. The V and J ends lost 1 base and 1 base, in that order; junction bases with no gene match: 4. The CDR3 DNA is TGCGCCAGCAGCCAAGTAGGGACTAGGGGCACAGATACGCAGTATTTT. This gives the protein CASSQVGTRGTDTQYF.

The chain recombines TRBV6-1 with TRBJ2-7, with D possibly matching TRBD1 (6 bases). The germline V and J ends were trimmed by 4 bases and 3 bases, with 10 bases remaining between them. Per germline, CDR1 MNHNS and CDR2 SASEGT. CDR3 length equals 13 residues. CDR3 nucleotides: TGTGCCAGCAGTGGACGACAGGTCTACGAGCAGTACTTC. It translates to CASSGRQVYEQYF.

The DNA for the CDR3 is TGTGCCAGCAGTTACCAGACAGGGGGCGGCAATCAGCCCCAGCATTTT. Residues: CASSYQTGGGNQPQHF. The chain combines TRBV6-6 with TRBJ1-5; 10 bases line up with TRBD1. V shed 2 bases and J 2 bases; nucleotides not matched to a gene: 3. Germline values: CDR1 MNHNY, CDR2 SVGAGI (reference sequence). The CDR3 loop spans 16 amino acids.

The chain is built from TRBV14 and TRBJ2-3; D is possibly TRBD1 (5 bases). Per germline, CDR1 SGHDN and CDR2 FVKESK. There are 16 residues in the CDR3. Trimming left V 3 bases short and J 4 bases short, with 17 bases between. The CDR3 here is CASSHQTTVGPDTQYF. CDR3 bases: TGTGCCAGCAGCCACCAAACGACAGTTGGGCCAGATACGCAGTATTTT.

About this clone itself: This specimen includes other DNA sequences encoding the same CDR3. DNA of the CDR3: TGTGCCAGCAGTTTGGCTTCAGGGGGCAATCAGCCCCAGCATTTT. This sequence encodes CASSLASGGNQPQHF. The chain carries TRBV28 and TRBJ1-5; weak D call: TRBD1 (6 bases). Germline V gene lookup returns CDR1 MDHEN and CDR2 SYDVKM. V was trimmed by 3 bases and J by 2 bases, leaving 11 bases between them. This CDR3 contains 15 residues.